Listed below are T cell receptor beta chains from one sample, sequenced in a study of T cell changes during pregnancy in multiple sclerosis. Measured with immunoSEQ multiplex PCR; TCRdb has only the in-frame clones, and not every one. The sample holds fewer than 60,000 clones; approximately 95% are singletons and the top ten take around 6.4%. The starting material was CD8+ T cells from peripheral blood mononuclear cells, obtained in the first trimester of pregnancy. All receptors come from a female donor with multiple sclerosis, enrolled in a pregnancy study. CDR3s include the opening cysteine and the closing phenylalanine or tryptophan. A D gene is named only where the DNA matches it firmly. Clone size, where shown, is once, few, many, or a class for clones that have expanded.

J,size,V,D,CDR3,DNA
TRBJ2-1,once,TRBV7-6,TRBD2,CASSYPSGGSSNEQFF,TGTGCCAGCAGCTACCCGAGTGGCGGGAGTTCCAATGAGCAGTTCTTC
TRBJ2-2,-,TRBV30,-,CAWSRGINTGELFF,TGTGCCTGGAGTCGAGGGATCAACACCGGGGAGCTGTTTTTT
TRBJ2-7,-,TRBV7-6,-,CASSSAAVGSYEQYF,TGTGCCAGCAGCTCGGCGGCGGTAGGATCCTACGAGCAGTACTTC
TRBJ1-5,-,TRBV29-1,-,CSVGEYSNQPQHF,TGCAGCGTTGGCGAATATAGCAATCAGCCCCAGCATTTT
TRBJ2-6,-,TRBV29-1,-,CSVGGAGGANVLTF,TGCAGCGTTGGAGGGGCGGGGGGGGCCAACGTCCTGACTTTC
TRBJ1-2,-,TRBV6-1,-,CASSVLLGWRGQGFNYGYTF,TGTGCCAGCAGTGTTTTGTTGGGGTGGCGCGGCCAGGGATTTAACTATGGCTACACCTTC
TRBJ1-4,-,TRBV6-6,-,CASATGEKLFF,TGTGCCAGCGCGACAGGTGAAAAACTGTTTTTT
TRBJ2-7,-,TRBV5-1,TRBD2,CASSFGGSTYEQYF,TGCGCCAGCAGCTTCGGCGGGAGCACCTACGAGCAGTACTTC
TRBJ2-2,-,TRBV4-1,-,CASTWQANTGELFF,TGCGCCAGCACCTGGCAGGCGAACACCGGGGAGCTGTTTTTT
TRBJ1-1,-,TRBV15,-,CATSQTGNTEAFF,TGTGCCACCAGCCAGACGGGGAACACTGAAGCTTTCTTT
TRBJ2-3,-,TRBV6-4,-,CASSKSGSTDTQYF,TGTGCCAGCAGTAAGAGCGGGAGCACAGATACGCAGTATTTT
TRBJ1-2,-,TRBV4-2,-,CASSQEDSSNYGYTF,TGTGCCAGCAGCCAAGAGGACAGTTCTAACTATGGCTACACCTTC
TRBJ1-5,-,TRBV27,-,CASSNTGKGQPQHF,TGTGCCAGCAGTAACACAGGGAAAGGTCAGCCCCAGCATTTT
TRBJ2-1,-,TRBV9,TRBD1,CASSALGTGENEQFF,TGTGCCAGCAGCGCACTAGGGACAGGGGAGAATGAGCAGTTCTTC
TRBJ2-5,-,TRBV10-3,TRBD2,CATFSGNQETQYF,TGTGCCACCTTTAGCGGGAACCAAGAGACCCAGTACTTC
TRBJ2-7,-,TRBV30,TRBD2,CAWSVIGAGIDEQYF,TGTGCCTGGAGTGTGATCGGAGCGGGGATAGACGAGCAGTACTTC
TRBJ2-1,-,TRBV18,TRBD2,CASSPPWTSGSSYNEQFF,TGTGCCAGCTCACCACCCTGGACTAGCGGGAGCTCCTACAATGAGCAGTTCTTC
TRBJ2-7,-,TRBV6-5,-,CVTGPPYEQYF,TGTGTGACAGGTCCCCCCTACGAGCAGTACTTC
TRBJ1-1,-,TRBV6-6,TRBD1,CASSSDRGRTEAFF,TGTGCCAGCAGTTCCGACAGGGGGAGGACTGAAGCTTTCTTT
TRBJ2-1,-,TRBV9,-,CASSVEGSGPYNEQFF,TGTGCCAGCAGCGTAGAGGGTAGCGGTCCCTACAATGAGCAGTTCTTC
TRBJ2-3,-,TRBV2,-,CASSEVGGSTDTQYF,TGTGCCAGCAGTGAAGTCGGCGGTAGCACAGATACGCAGTATTTT
TRBJ2-7,-,TRBV6-1,TRBD2,CASSERLAGAYEQYF,TGTGCCAGCAGTGAAAGGCTAGCGGGAGCCTACGAGCAGTACTTC
TRBJ2-7,-,TRBV9,-,CASSPPFGYEQYF,TGTGCCAGCAGCCCCCCTTTCGGCTACGAGCAGTACTTC
TRBJ2-1,-,TRBV18,TRBD2,CASSQSLAGSYNEQFF,TGTGCCAGCTCTCAAAGCCTAGCGGGCTCCTACAATGAGCAGTTCTTC
TRBJ2-7,once,TRBV7-9,TRBD1,CASSFPSGTGVPYEQYF,TGTGCCAGCAGCTTTCCATCCGGGACAGGGGTTCCCTACGAGCAGTACTTC
TRBJ2-1,-,TRBV10-3,-,CAISALVPEQFF,TGTGCCATCAGCGCCCTAGTCCCTGAGCAGTTCTTC
TRBJ2-5,once,TRBV28,TRBD2,CASRLAGSETQYF,TGTGCCAGCAGGTTAGCGGGATCGGAGACCCAGTACTTC
TRBJ2-7,-,TRBV7-7,-,CASSLARDYEQYF,TGTGCCAGCAGCTTAGCACGGGACTACGAGCAGTACTTC
TRBJ2-3,-,TRBV4-2,-,CASSQGARADTQYF,TGTGCCAGCAGCCAAGGGGCTCGAGCAGATACGCAGTATTTT
TRBJ2-7,-,TRBV19,TRBD2,CASSMASGSYEQYF,TGTGCCAGTAGTATGGCTAGCGGGAGCTACGAGCAGTACTTC
TRBJ1-5,-,TRBV21-1,-,CASSKKLGQPQHF,TGTGCCAGCAGCAAAAAGCTCGGTCAGCCCCAGCATTTT
TRBJ1-1,-,TRBV5-1,TRBD1,CASSLGDRARNTEAFF,TGCGCCAGCAGCTTGGGTGACAGGGCCAGGAACACTGAAGCTTTCTTT
TRBJ1-1,-,TRBV6-5,-,CASSYTGATEAFF,TGTGCCAGCAGTTACACTGGGGCCACTGAAGCTTTCTTT
TRBJ2-7,once,TRBV27,TRBD2,CASSNLRLAGGPSNEQYF,TGTGCCAGCAGCAACCTTCGACTAGCGGGAGGGCCATCGAACGAGCAGTACTTC
TRBJ1-2,once,TRBV6-1,-,CASTPSAPDTRGYTF,TGTGCCAGCACCCCCAGCGCTCCGGATACGAGGGGCTACACCTTC
TRBJ2-3,-,TRBV30,-,CAEGRITDTQYF,TGTGCCGAGGGCCGGATCACAGATACGCAGTATTTT
TRBJ2-7,-,TRBV5-5,TRBD2,CASSLAWRGVTYEQYF,TGTGCCAGCAGCTTGGCCTGGCGGGGGGTGACCTACGAGCAGTACTTC
TRBJ2-1,-,TRBV10-3,-,CAISSGTLIDNEQFF,TGTGCCATCAGCTCCGGGACTCTTATCGACAATGAGCAGTTCTTC
TRBJ2-1,-,TRBV27,-,CASSPLPGQVYNEQFF,TGTGCCAGCAGTCCACTCCCTGGCCAGGTTTACAATGAGCAGTTCTTC
TRBJ2-1,-,TRBV16,TRBD2,CASSQLAGRGNEQFF,TGTGCCAGCAGCCAACTAGCGGGAAGGGGCAATGAGCAGTTCTTC
TRBJ2-1,-,TRBV5-1,-,CASSLDWTITRDNEQFF,TGCGCCAGCAGCTTGGATTGGACCATAACTAGGGACAATGAGCAGTTCTTC
TRBJ2-5,-,TRBV10-3,TRBD1,CAISGTGGDLQETQYF,TGTGCCATCAGTGGGACAGGGGGCGACCTCCAAGAGACCCAGTACTTC
TRBJ2-1,-,TRBV12-5,TRBD2,CASEPGLLADSYNEQFF,TGTGCTAGTGAACCCGGACTACTAGCGGACTCCTACAATGAGCAGTTCTTC
TRBJ2-5,once,TRBV13,-,CASSSRRGQETQYF,TGTGCCAGCAGCTCCCGCAGGGGTCAAGAGACCCAGTACTTC
TRBJ2-7,-,TRBV7-9,-,CASSQDYEQYF,TGTGCCAGCAGCCAGGACTACGAGCAGTACTTC
TRBJ2-1,-,TRBV13,TRBD2,CASSVPGLAGSAGQFF,TGTGCCAGCAGCGTACCGGGACTAGCGGGGTCCGCGGGGCAGTTCTTC
TRBJ1-1,-,TRBV6-1,-,CASKSSAFF,TGTGCCAGCAAGTCGAGTGCTTTCTTT
TRBJ2-7,-,TRBV29-1,-,CSVGYTSYEQYF,TGCAGCGTTGGTTACACATCCTACGAGCAGTACTTC
TRBJ2-1,-,TRBV5-8,TRBD1,CASSLDGGTGVRNEQFF,TGTGCCAGCAGCTTGGATGGAGGGACAGGGGTGCGGAATGAGCAGTTCTTC
TRBJ2-3,-,TRBV10-1,-,CASSETSDGSSATDGSTDTQYF,TGCGCCAGCAGTGAGACTAGTGACGGATCCAGTGCAACCGACGGATCCACAGATACGCAGTATTTT
TRBJ1-2,-,TRBV30,TRBD1,CAWNSPGQFYGYTF,TGTGCCTGGAACTCCCCGGGACAGTTCTATGGCTACACCTTC
TRBJ2-2,-,TRBV5-1,TRBD2,CASSPLSGRFSGELFF,TGCGCCAGCAGCCCCCTTAGCGGGAGATTCTCCGGGGAGCTGTTTTTT
TRBJ2-3,-,TRBV4-1,-,CASSLGETSLDTQYF,TGCGCCAGCAGCCTGGGGGAAACTAGCTTAGATACGCAGTATTTT
TRBJ1-2,-,TRBV6-1,TRBD1,CASSPRQGGYGYTF,TGTGCCAGCAGTCCGAGACAGGGCGGCTATGGCTACACCTTC